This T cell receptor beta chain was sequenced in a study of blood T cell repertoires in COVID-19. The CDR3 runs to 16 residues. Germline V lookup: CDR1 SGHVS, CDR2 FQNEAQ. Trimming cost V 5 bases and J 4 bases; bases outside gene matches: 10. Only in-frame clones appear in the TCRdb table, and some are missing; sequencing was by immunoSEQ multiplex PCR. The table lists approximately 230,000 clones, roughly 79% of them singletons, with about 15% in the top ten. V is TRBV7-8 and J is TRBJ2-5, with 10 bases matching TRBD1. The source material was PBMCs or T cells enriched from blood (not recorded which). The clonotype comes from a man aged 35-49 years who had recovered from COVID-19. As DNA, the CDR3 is TGTGCCAGCAGCCAGGAGACAGGGGGCTATAGAGAGACCCAGTACTTC. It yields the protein CASSQETGGYRETQYF. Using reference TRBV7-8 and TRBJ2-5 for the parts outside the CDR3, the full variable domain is GAGVSQSPRYKVAKRGQDVALRCDPISGHVSLFWYQQALGQGPEFLTYFQNEAQLDKSGLPSDRFFAERPEGSVSTLKIQRTQQEDSAVYLCASSQETGGYRETQYFGPGTRLLVL.